Following are 20 T cell receptor beta chains from one sample sequenced in a study of beta chain features in type 1 diabetes. Findings and limits, study-wide: Across all four CD4+ subsets, people with type 1 diabetes showed modestly shorter TCRB CDR3s.

Every isolated RNA sample was fully reverse transcribed, so sequencing captured expressed TCRB transcripts. Sequencing used immunoSEQ multiplex PCR; TCRdb keeps in-frame clones, though not all of them. Of 330,000 or so clones listed, roughly 12% are singletons. These TCRs' antigens remain unknown. What was sequenced was naive CD4+ T cells from blood. Every receptor here comes from a woman younger than 30 with type 1 diabetes.

The chain uses TRBV10-3 and TRBJ1-2, with 12 bases that match TRBD1. Germline trimming cut 6 bases from V and 8 bases from J; bases unmatched to any gene: 13. Germline CDR1 and CDR2: ENHRY and SYGVKD. CDR3 length: 16 amino acids. The CDR3 nucleotides are TGTGCCATCAGGACCGGGACAGGGGGCGTCGCTAGCGGCTACACCTTC. Residues: CAIRTGTGGVASGYTF.

The rearrangement uses TRBV28 and TRBJ1-1; tentatively, D is TRBD1 (6 bases). The CDR3 contains 14 residues. Trimming stripped 3 bases from V and 1 base from J, with 9 bases between. CDR1 and CDR2 from the germline V gene are MDHEN and SYDVKM. CDR3 loop: CASSFGQSNTEAFF. The CDR3 DNA reads TGTGCCAGCAGTTTCGGACAGTCGAACACTGAAGCTTTCTTT. Combining the CDR3 with reference TRBV28 and TRBJ1-1 gives the whole variable domain DVKVTQSSRYLVKRTGEKVFLECVQDMDHENMFWYRQDPGLGLRLIYFSYDVKMKEKGDIPEGYSVSREKKERFSLILESASTNQTSMYLCASSFGQSNTEAFFGQGTRLTVV.

This chain uses TRBV29-1 with TRBJ2-7; D remains unclear. The CDR3 length is 13 residues. The germline V and J ends were trimmed by 4 bases and 2 bases, with 12 bases remaining between them. Per the germline V gene, CDR1 is SQVTM and CDR2 is ANQGSEA. CDR3 residues: CSVAAGQAYEQYF. The DNA of the CDR3 is TGCAGCGTTGCGGCAGGTCAAGCCTACGAGCAGTACTTC.

The chain carries TRBV21-1 and TRBJ2-7; the DNA was not used to check the table's D call, TRBD2. TRBV21-1 is a pseudogene locus. This CDR3 has 13 amino acids. CDR3 residues: CASSKEHASEQYF. CDR3 sequence (DNA): TGTGCCAGCAGCAAAGAGCATGCAAGCGAGCAGTACTTC.

This sequence joins TRBV30 and TRBJ2-3; D is unresolved. Looked up from germline, CDR1 is GTSNPN and CDR2 is SVGIG (reference sequence). Trimming removed 1 base at V and 10 bases at J, with 9 bases between. The CDR3 has 11 residues. CDR3: CAWSASPAQYF. The CDR3 nucleotides read TGTGCCTGGAGTGCTTCCCCCGCGCAGTATTTT. The variable domain in full, with the rest retrieved from reference TRBV30 and TRBJ2-3, is SQTIHQWPATLVQPVGSPLSLECTVEGTSNPNLYWYRQAAGRGLQLLFYSVGIGQISSEVPQNLSASRPQDRQFILSSKKLLLSDSGFYLCAWSASPAQYFGPGTRLTVL.

This clone was detected only a few times. The DNA of the CDR3 is TGCGCCAGCAGCCAAGAGCCCCCGGGGACAGTCTCCTACGAGCAGTACTTC. This codes for CASSQEPPGTVSYEQYF. J is TRBJ2-7 and V is TRBV4-3, with 7 bases fitting TRBD1. The CDR3 length is 17 residues. Trimming removed 0 bases from V and 0 bases from J; junction bases left unmatched: 8. The V gene's germline CDR1 is LGHNA and CDR2 YSLEER.

V gene TRBV9 combines with J gene TRBJ1-1, with 7 bases aligning to TRBD1. V was clipped by 0 bases and J by 0 bases; unmatched bases: 5. The germline CDR1 and CDR2 sequences are SGDLS and YYNGEE. The length of the CDR3 is 16 residues. Written as DNA, the CDR3 is TGTGCCAGCAGCGTAGGGACAGGCCTCATGAACACTGAAGCTTTCTTT. This encodes CASSVGTGLMNTEAFF.

This clone turned up a few times. J is TRBJ2-1 and V is TRBV11-2; D is undetermined. Trimming removed 3 bases at V and 6 bases at J, with 12 bases between. Germline values: CDR1 SGHAT, CDR2 FQNNGV. This CDR3 comprises 14 residues. CDR3 DNA sequence: TGTGCCAGCAGCTTTCTAGGAACGAGCAATGAGCAGTTCTTC. Translated: CASSFLGTSNEQFF.

In this sample, this clone turned up a few times. V usage is TRBV5-6 and J usage is TRBJ2-1; TRBD2 matches at 11 bases. The germline V gene has CDR1 SGHDT and CDR2 YYEEEE. This CDR3 region has 15 residues. V trimming: 4 bases; J trimming: 8 bases; junction bases outside the gene matches: 8. For the CDR3, the DNA is TGTGCCAGCAGCGCTAGCGGGAGGCTGGTCCATGAGCAGTTCTTC. Translated: CASSASGRLVHEQFF.

This chain joins TRBV5-8 and TRBJ2-7, with D perhaps TRBD1 (6 bases). The CDR3 sequence is 13 residues long. Per the germline V gene, CDR1 is SGHTS and CDR2 is YDEGEE. V was trimmed by 1 base and J by 6 bases, leaving 11 bases between them. CDR3 nucleotides: TGTGCCAGCAGCTTGATCCCAGGGGCCGAGCAGTACTTC. It encodes CASSLIPGAEQYF.

This clone appeared a few times. The chain is built from TRBV6-5 and TRBJ1-1, with 8 positions matching TRBD1. V dropped 5 bases and J dropped 6; count of bases not matched to a gene: 2. This CDR3 contains 12 residues. Germline lookup yields CDR1 MNHEY and CDR2 SVGAGI. CDR3 loop: CASSRGQAEAFF. For the CDR3, the DNA is TGTGCCAGCAGTCGGGGACAGGCTGAAGCTTTCTTT.

CDR3 nucleotides: TGTGCCAGCAGTAACGACCCGGGACAGGGTACTGGCTACACCTTC. This sequence encodes CASSNDPGQGTGYTF. V and J are TRBV6-6 and TRBJ1-2, with 9 bases lining up with TRBD1. The CDR3 loop spans 15 amino acids. The J segment lost 7 bases and the V segment lost 5 bases, leaving 11 bases of the junction unmatched. Germline loops: CDR1 MNHNY, CDR2 SVGAGI (reference sequence).

This clone has a handful of counts. The CDR3: CASSQVPTGGTEAFF. DNA for the CDR3: TGCGCCAGCAGCCAGGTCCCCACAGGGGGGACTGAAGCTTTCTTT. The V and J genes are TRBV4-1 and TRBJ1-1; 8 positions match TRBD1. Germline V CDR1 and CDR2: MGHRA, YSYEKL. The CDR3 totals 15 residues. V was pared by 3 bases and J by 5 bases, with 8 bases of the junction left unmatched.

The chain employs TRBV18 and TRBJ2-3; D gene uncertain. This CDR3 has 11 amino acids. The germline gives CDR1 KGHSH, CDR2 LQKENI. Trimming removed 5 bases at V and 4 bases at J, with 4 bases between. In DNA, the CDR3 is TGTGCCAGCTCAACGGCAGATACGCAGTATTTT. Residues: CASSTADTQYF.

The table lists this clone with a few counts. The gene calls are TRBV11-2 and TRBJ2-3; unclear D gene. Germline CDR1 and CDR2: SGHAT and FQNNGV. Trimming pared 2 bases from V and 6 bases from J, leaving 12 bases between. This CDR3 has 14 residues. The CDR3, as DNA: TGTGCCAGCAGCTTACGACTGCTCCAGGATACGCAGTATTTT. Encoded protein: CASSLRLLQDTQYF.

The rearrangement joins TRBV4-3 to TRBJ1-2, with D uncertain. The V end was cut by 0 bases, the J end by 4 bases, with 18 bases between. This CDR3 is built from 17 residues. CDR1 is LGHNA and CDR2 is YSLEER in the germline V gene. CDR3 bases: TGCGCCAGCAGCCAAGATCGCCGGTCCCCCCCCGTCTATGGCTACACCTTC. Amino acids: CASSQDRRSPPVYGYTF.

The chain uses TRBV5-1 and TRBJ2-7, with TRBD2 matching 9 bases. V was pared by 5 bases and J by 2 bases, with 5 bases of the junction left unmatched. The CDR3 runs 14 residues. Germline CDR1 is SGHRS and CDR2 is YFSETQ. CDR3 loop: CASSLAGLPYEQYF. CDR3 sequence (DNA): TGCGCCAGCAGTCTAGCGGGACTACCCTACGAGCAGTACTTC.

This clone was seen a few times. The chain has TRBV6-5 and TRBJ2-4, with 8 bases lining up with TRBD1. The CDR3 consists of 15 residues. J was trimmed by 1 base and V by 5 bases; bases with no gene match: 4. Germline values: CDR1 MNHEY, CDR2 SVGAGI. CDR3 nucleotide sequence: TGTGCCAGCAGTCCCCAGGGGGCGGCCAAAAACATTCAGTACTTC. This gives the protein CASSPQGAAKNIQYF.

The V gene is TRBV27, the J gene TRBJ2-2; TRBD2 might be the D (5 bases). Trimming removed 2 bases from V and 4 bases from J, with 11 bases in between. The CDR3 runs to 15 residues. Germline V gives CDR1 MNHEY, CDR2 SMNVEV (reference sequence). The CDR3 region has the DNA TGTGCCAGCAGTTTACGGGGAACGGTCACCGGGGAGCTGTTTTTT. Translation gives CASSLRGTVTGELFF.

This clone came up a few times. CDR3 sequence reads: CATSRRRRGGPDEQYF. DNA for the CDR3: TGTGCCACCAGCAGACGCCGCCGCGGGGGCCCGGACGAGCAGTACTTC. The chain employs TRBV15 and TRBJ2-7, with a tentative D call TRBD2 (7 bases). The CDR3 consists of 16 residues. The germline V and J ends were trimmed by 2 bases and 5 bases, with 19 bases remaining between them. Germline V gene lookup returns CDR1 LNHNV and CDR2 YYDKDF (reference sequence).